The clone carrying this T cell receptor (beta chain) came up a few times. Germline V gene sequence: CDR1 ENHRY, CDR2 SYGVKD. V was pared by 0 bases and J by 3 bases, with 1 base of the junction left unmatched. This CDR3 is 15 amino acids long. The data stem from a study of cytomegalovirus exposure and HLA in healthy donors. The PCR employed 60 Vbeta primers together with 13 Jbeta primers. Repertoires were generated with immunoSEQ multiplex PCR, while TCRdb's copy carries only in-frame clones and drops some. The table has about 190,000 clones, just under 75% seen once; the top ten hold approximately 3.1%.

The sequencing sample was made of PBMCs. The clonotype was recovered from a woman in her 30s in good health and CMV-seropositive. The rearrangement links TRBV10-3 to TRBJ2-5; TRBD1 matches 10 bases. As DNA, the CDR3 is TGTGCCATCAGTGAGTCCGGGACAGGGGAAGAGACCCAGTACTTC. This encodes CAISESGTGEETQYF.